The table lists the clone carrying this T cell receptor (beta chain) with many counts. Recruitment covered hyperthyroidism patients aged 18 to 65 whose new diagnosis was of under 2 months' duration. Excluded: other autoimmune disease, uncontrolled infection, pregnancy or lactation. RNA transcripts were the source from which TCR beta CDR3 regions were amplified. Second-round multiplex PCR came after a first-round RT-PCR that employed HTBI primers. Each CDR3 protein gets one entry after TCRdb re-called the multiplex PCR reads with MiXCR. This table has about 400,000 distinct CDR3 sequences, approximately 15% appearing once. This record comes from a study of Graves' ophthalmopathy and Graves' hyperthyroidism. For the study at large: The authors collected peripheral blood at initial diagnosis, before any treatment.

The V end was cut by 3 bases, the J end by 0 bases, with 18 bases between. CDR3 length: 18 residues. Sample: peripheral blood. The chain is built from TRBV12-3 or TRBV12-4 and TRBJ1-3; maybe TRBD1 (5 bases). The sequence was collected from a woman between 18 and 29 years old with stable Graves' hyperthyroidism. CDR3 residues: CASSFFRTSSHSGNTIYF. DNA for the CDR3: TGTGCCAGCAGTTTCTTTCGGACATCCTCCCACTCTGGAAACACCATATATTTT.